The TCR beta chain described here comes from a study of shared clonotypes between healthy human individuals. Study-level findings and limits: Limitation of the genetic and exposure-history diversity represented came from the few donors.

Many counts were recorded for this clone. Its matching antigen is unknown. The germline gives CDR1 SNHLY, CDR2 FYNNEI. V lost 10 bases to trimming and J lost 1 base, with 11 bases between them. This CDR3 is built from 12 residues. At a deep level, the assay was run. Each PCR replicate run on unsorted PBMC took in roughly 0.3 ug DNA, tens of thousands of T cell genomes. The repertoire was sequenced with immunoSEQ multiplex PCR; TCRdb's copy has only in-frame clones and lacks some. Of some 470,000 clones in the sample, 76% were seen once. Healthy and HIV-negative, the adult donors had no recent acute infections or vaccinations.

The receptor was derived from a woman aged 40 to 55 in good health. Some clones in this sample may be carry-over from other donors' samples. What was sequenced was PBMCs. This sequence joins TRBV2 and TRBJ2-7; a weak D match, TRBD2 (6 bases). CDR3 DNA sequence: TGTGCCACTCAACGGGGGTCCTACGAGCAGTACTTC. Encoded protein: CATQRGSYEQYF.